One sample yielded the 26 T cell receptor beta chains listed below, sequenced in a study of CD8 T cell repertoires and HIV-1 epitope variants (dated by TCRdb to about 2020). Preparation of the library involved the immunoSEQ multiplex PCR assay. TCRdb provides this immuneACCESS table in a form limited to in-frame rearrangements. Some clones are lacking; in checked studies, under half of them reflect an unresolved V gene, and why the rest are absent is not known. The sample has tens of thousands of clones on record, more than 65% of them singletons. The ten largest clonotypes hold roughly 24% of the sample. The specimen sequenced was uncultured baseline CD8+ T cells from peripheral blood mononuclear cells (PBMCs). The receptors were sampled from a male donor with HIV.

The chain carries TRBV7-9 and TRBJ2-1; a weak D match, TRBD1 (5 bases). V was pared by 4 bases and J by 12 bases, with 10 bases between. Germline V gives CDR1 SEHNR, CDR2 FQNEAQ (reference sequence). The CDR3 totals 11 residues. The DNA of the CDR3 is TGTGCCAGCAGCTCGACAGTCCGGCAGTTCTTC. Translation: CASSSTVRQFF.

The V and J genes are TRBV5-5 and TRBJ2-6; either TRBD1 or TRBD2 may fit D (5 bases each). Germline V CDR1 and CDR2: SGHKS, YYEKEE (reference sequence). Trimming removed 0 bases at V and 2 bases at J, with 15 bases between. The CDR3 is made up of 18 amino acids. CDR3 DNA: TGTGCCAGCAGCTTGGCTGGGACCCCTCTCCCTGGGGCCAACGTCCTGACTTTC. Its translation is CASSLAGTPLPGANVLTF.

The V gene is TRBV5-6, the J gene TRBJ1-1; D is uncertain. CDR3 length: 15 residues. Germline assignment: CDR1 SGHDT and CDR2 YYEEEE. Trimming took off 4 bases at V and 2 bases at J, with 15 bases between the two ends. The CDR3 sequence is CASSPINRPNTEAFF. CDR3 DNA sequence: TGTGCCAGCAGCCCGATAAATAGACCCAACACTGAAGCTTTCTTT.

This rearrangement joins TRBV5-1 to TRBJ1-6; TRBD1 agrees at 11 bases. The CDR3 has 15 amino acids. The V and J ends lost 4 bases and 9 bases, in that order; junction bases with no gene match: 6. CDR1 and CDR2 (germline): SGHRS, YFSETQ. The CDR3 region has the DNA TGCGCCAGCAGCAAGGACAGGGGGCAGGGTTCACCCCTCCACTTT. It codes for CASSKDRGQGSPLHF.

This clone was seen once. The chain joins TRBV5-6 to TRBJ2-7; D ambiguous. The CDR3 covers 14 residues. Germline V gene lookup returns CDR1 SGHDT and CDR2 YYEEEE. The V end lost 2 bases, the J end lost 1 base, and 10 bases lay between the germline ends. CDR3 nucleotide sequence: TGTGCCAGCAGCTTATTTTCCAGATCCTACGAGCAGTACTTC. It translates to CASSLFSRSYEQYF.

This chain connects TRBV27 to TRBJ1-1; D remains unclear. The CDR3 totals 14 residues. The germline V and J ends were trimmed by 0 bases and 0 bases, with 5 bases remaining between them. Germline CDR1 MNHEY, CDR2 SMNVEV (reference sequence). CDR3 residues: CASSLSDVNTEAFF. CDR3 nucleotides: TGTGCCAGCAGTTTATCCGACGTGAACACTGAAGCTTTCTTT.

V gene TRBV5-6 combines with J gene TRBJ1-2; D gene unclear. V was clipped by 4 bases and J by 5 bases, with 18 bases between them. Looked up from germline, CDR1 is SGHDT and CDR2 is YYEEEE. CDR3 length equals 15 residues. The CDR3 here is CASSLDPQSLYGYTF. The CDR3 DNA reads TGTGCCAGCAGCCTGGACCCTCAATCTTTGTATGGCTACACCTTC. Filled out from reference TRBV5-6 and TRBJ1-2, the complete variable domain reads DAGVTQSPTHLIKTRGQQVTLRCSPKSGHDTVSWYQQALGQGPQFIFQYYEEEERQRGNFPDRFSGHQFPNYSSELNVNALLLGDSALYLCASSLDPQSLYGYTFGSGTRLTVV.

CDR3 amino acids: CASSRWGDNQPQHF. The DNA for the CDR3 is TGTGCCAGCAGCCGTTGGGGGGACAATCAGCCCCAGCATTTT. The chain carries TRBV5-6 and TRBJ1-5; tentative D call: TRBD1 (5 bases). The CDR3 is 14 residues long. Germline V CDR1 and CDR2: SGHDT, YYEEEE. Trimming took 4 bases from V and 3 from J, leaving 11 bases between them. Full variable domain (remainder filled in from reference TRBV5-6 and TRBJ1-5): DAGVTQSPTHLIKTRGQQVTLRCSPKSGHDTVSWYQQALGQGPQFIFQYYEEEERQRGNFPDRFSGHQFPNYSSELNVNALLLGDSALYLCASSRWGDNQPQHFGDGTRLSIL.

The chain has TRBV28 and TRBJ2-1, with 11 bases aligning to TRBD2. This CDR3 has 14 residues. CDR1 is MDHEN and CDR2 is SYDVKM in the germline V gene. V lost 11 bases, J lost 0 bases, and 3 bases stayed unmatched. The chain's CDR3 is CAGGTSGSYNEQFF. The CDR3 nucleotides read TGTGCCGGGGGGACTAGCGGCTCCTACAATGAGCAGTTCTTC.

J is TRBJ2-7 and V is TRBV28; D is undetermined. The CDR3 consists of 12 residues. The V and J ends lost 6 bases and 3 bases respectively, with 9 bases between them. Germline CDR1 MDHEN, CDR2 SYDVKM. CDR3 residues: CASRPPNYEQYF. In DNA, the CDR3 is TGTGCCAGCAGGCCCCCCAACTACGAGCAGTACTTC.

J is TRBJ2-7 and V is TRBV2, with D maybe TRBD1 (7 bases). This CDR3 has 14 residues. Germline V gene lookup returns CDR1 SNHLY and CDR2 FYNNEI. Between the trimmed V and J ends, which lost 6 bases and 5 bases, there was a span of 17 bases. Here the CDR3 DNA reads TGTGCCAGCAGGGTGAACAGGGGAGGAAACGAGCAGTACTTC. Translating gives CASRVNRGGNEQYF. The full variable domain, in which reference TRBV2 and TRBJ2-7 provide the parts outside the CDR3, is EPEVTQTPSHQVTQMGQEVILRCVPISNHLYFYWYRQILGQKVEFLVSFYNNEISEKSEIFDDQFSVERPDGSNFTLKIRSTKLEDSAMYFCASRVNRGGNEQYFGPGTRLTVT.

The rearrangement joins TRBV10-1 to TRBJ1-3; no firm D call. The germline V and J ends were trimmed by 0 bases and 0 bases, with 9 bases remaining between them. The CDR3 extends over 16 amino acids. Germline assignment: CDR1 WNHNN and CDR2 SYGVQD (reference sequence). Written as DNA, the CDR3 is TGCGCCAGCAGTGAGTCGAGGGCCTTCTCTGGAAACACCATATATTTT. Translated: CASSESRAFSGNTIYF.

CDR3 loop: CASSSFSSYNEQFF. The CDR3 coding sequence is TGTGCCAGCAGCTCCTTTAGCTCCTACAATGAGCAGTTCTTC. V gene TRBV6-5 combines with J gene TRBJ2-1; D gene unclear. Trimming shortened V by 6 bases and J by 0 bases, and 9 bases separated the two germline ends. In germline, CDR1 is MNHEY, CDR2 SVGAGI. CDR3 length equals 14 residues.

The CDR3 DNA sequence: TGTGCCCTCGGGGACGGGGCCTCCTACGAGCAGTACTTC. The encoded protein is CALGDGASYEQYF. The V gene is TRBV10-3, the J gene TRBJ2-7; D tentatively fits TRBD1 or TRBD2 (5 bases each). Between the trimmed V and J ends, which lost 11 bases and 0 bases, there was a span of 14 bases. CDR3 length: 13 amino acids. Germline assignment: CDR1 ENHRY and CDR2 SYGVKD.

V and J are TRBV18 and TRBJ2-3, with 12 bases fitting TRBD2. The ends lost 5 bases at V and 3 bases at J; junction bases unmatched: 18. In germline, CDR1 is KGHSH, CDR2 LQKENI. The CDR3 covers 20 residues. In DNA form, the CDR3 reads TGTGCCAGCTCATCAGCCCTAGCGGGGGGGCTCCCTCGGGGAACAGATACGCAGTATTTT. As protein: CASSSALAGGLPRGTDTQYF.

The CDR3 DNA reads as TGTGCCAGTAGTATAGACGGGTATGGCTACACCTTC. Translation gives CASSIDGYGYTF. The chain carries TRBV19 and TRBJ1-2; D gene unclear. V was shortened by 0 bases and J by 5 bases, with 4 bases between the two germline ends. The CDR3 has 12 residues. Germline CDR1 LNHDA, CDR2 SQIVND (reference sequence). The full variable domain, rest sourced from reference TRBV19 and TRBJ1-2, is DGGITQSPKYLFRKEGQNVTLSCEQNLNHDAMYWYRQDPGQGLRLIYYSQIVNDFQKGDIAEGYSVSREKKESFPLTVTSAQKNPTAFYLCASSIDGYGYTFGSGTRLTVV.

This clone came up once. The chain uses TRBV11-2 and TRBJ2-7, with TRBD2 matching 9 bases. The germline V gene encodes CDR1 SGHAT and CDR2 FQNNGV. The CDR3 extends over 15 amino acids. The trim removed 4 bases at V and 2 bases at J, leaving 6 bases unmatched. Here the CDR3 reads CASSSIAGVTYEQYF. For the CDR3, the DNA is TGTGCCAGCAGCTCAATAGCGGGGGTGACCTACGAGCAGTACTTC.

V gene TRBV9 combines with J gene TRBJ2-2, with 8 bases that match TRBD1. Germline CDR1 and CDR2: SGDLS and YYNGEE. The CDR3 sequence is 15 residues long. Trimming removed 4 bases from V and 5 bases from J; junction bases left unmatched: 7. CDR3 in amino acids: CASSPRTGMTGELFF. The CDR3 nucleotides read TGTGCCAGCAGCCCCCGGACAGGGATGACCGGGGAGCTGTTTTTT.

This sequence joins TRBV5-6 and TRBJ2-5; 8 bases fit TRBD1. After removal of 4 bases from V and 5 bases from J, the junction contained 13 bases not matched to a gene. The CDR3 contains 16 residues. The germline V gene has CDR1 SGHDT and CDR2 YYEEEE. The DNA of the CDR3 is TGTGCCAGCAGCCCGGACAGGGCCGCAGGGTGGGAGACCCAGTACTTC. Translating it yields CASSPDRAAGWETQYF.

J is TRBJ2-7 and V is TRBV28; D call uncertain. Looked up from germline, CDR1 is MDHEN and CDR2 is SYDVKM. The CDR3 length is 13 residues. Deletions cut 5 bases from V and 5 bases from J, with 13 bases between. The CDR3 reads CASSPLTHDEQYF. The DNA of the CDR3 is TGTGCCAGCAGTCCCTTAACCCACGACGAGCAGTACTTC. Full variable domain (rest looked up from reference TRBV28 and TRBJ2-7): DVKVTQSSRYLVKRTGEKVFLECVQDMDHENMFWYRQDPGLGLRLIYFSYDVKMKEKGDIPEGYSVSREKKERFSLILESASTNQTSMYLCASSPLTHDEQYFGPGTRLTVT.

The chain recombines TRBV23-1 with TRBJ2-1; TRBD2 might be the D (5 bases). Being an ORF, TRBV23-1 has a function that is uncertain. V was pared by 4 bases and J by 4 bases, with 17 bases between. The CDR3 has 16 amino acids. The CDR3 region is CASSRVRRWGYNEQFF. The DNA for the CDR3 is TGCGCCAGCAGTCGGGTGAGGAGGTGGGGTTACAATGAGCAGTTCTTC.

This chain joins TRBV28 and TRBJ1-4; D unclear. The CDR3 length is 14 residues. Trimming took off 6 bases at V and 0 bases at J, with 8 bases between the two ends. Germline V lookup: CDR1 MDHEN, CDR2 SYDVKM. CDR3 DNA: TGTGCCAGCAGCTCTATAGCAACTAATGAAAAACTGTTTTTT. Translated: CASSSIATNEKLFF. Variable domain in full (rest from reference TRBV28 and TRBJ1-4): DVKVTQSSRYLVKRTGEKVFLECVQDMDHENMFWYRQDPGLGLRLIYFSYDVKMKEKGDIPEGYSVSREKKERFSLILESASTNQTSMYLCASSSIATNEKLFFGSGTQLSVL.

This clone was counted a few times. This chain joins TRBV5-1 and TRBJ2-5; 7 nucleotides align to TRBD2. The CDR3 sequence is 15 residues long. The J segment lost 0 bases and the V segment lost 3 bases, leaving 5 bases of the junction unmatched. The germline CDR1 and CDR2 sequences are SGHRS and YFSETQ. In nucleotides, the CDR3 is TGCGCCAGCAGCTGGGGACGGGGGGACCAAGAGACCCAGTACTTC. This gives the protein CASSWGRGDQETQYF. Full variable domain (rest looked up from reference TRBV5-1 and TRBJ2-5): KAGVTQTPRYLIKTRGQQVTLSCSPISGHRSVSWYQQTPGQGLQFLFEYFSETQRNKGNFPGRFSGRQFSNSRSEMNVSTLELGDSALYLCASSWGRGDQETQYFGPGTRLLVL.

The table lists this clone with a few counts. V usage is TRBV10-3 and J usage is TRBJ2-3; D unresolved. The CDR3 runs 13 residues. V was pared by 2 bases and J by 4 bases, with 7 bases between. Germline assignment: CDR1 ENHRY and CDR2 SYGVKD. The CDR3 DNA follows: TGTGCCATCAGTGAGAGGGCCGCAGATACGCAGTATTTT. Its protein product is CAISERAADTQYF.

This chain uses TRBV7-7 with TRBJ2-5; D possibly corresponds to TRBD1 (6 bases). The germline V and J ends were trimmed by 2 bases and 3 bases, with 10 bases remaining between them. The CDR3 is made up of 14 amino acids. Germline V gene sequence: CDR1 SSHAT, CDR2 FNYEAQ (reference sequence). The CDR3: CASSLRGGKETQYF. CDR3 nucleotide sequence: TGTGCCAGCAGCTTACGAGGGGGAAAAGAGACCCAGTACTTC.

The V call is TRBV10-1, the J call TRBJ1-5; 9 nucleotides align to TRBD1. The CDR3 runs 19 residues. Germline loops: CDR1 WNHNN, CDR2 SYGVQD (reference sequence). V lost 3 bases and J lost 0; bases outside the gene matches: 12. CDR3 amino acids: CASSEGQGPTVYSNQPQHF. In DNA form, the CDR3 reads TGCGCCAGCAGTGAAGGACAGGGGCCCACTGTATATAGCAATCAGCCCCAGCATTTT.